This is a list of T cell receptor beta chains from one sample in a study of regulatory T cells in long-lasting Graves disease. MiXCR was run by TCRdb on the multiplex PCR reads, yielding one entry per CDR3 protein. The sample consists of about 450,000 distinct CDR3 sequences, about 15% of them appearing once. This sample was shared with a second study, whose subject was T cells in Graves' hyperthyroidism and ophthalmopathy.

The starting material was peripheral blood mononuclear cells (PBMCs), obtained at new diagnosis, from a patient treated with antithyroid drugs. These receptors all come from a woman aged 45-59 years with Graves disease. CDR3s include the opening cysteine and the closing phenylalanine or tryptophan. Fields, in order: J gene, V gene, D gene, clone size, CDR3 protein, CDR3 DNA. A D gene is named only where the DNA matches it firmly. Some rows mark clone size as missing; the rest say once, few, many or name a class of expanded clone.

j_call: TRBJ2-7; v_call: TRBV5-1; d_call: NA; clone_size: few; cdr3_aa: CASSWRGGHPPYEQYF; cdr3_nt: TGCGCCAGCAGCTGGAGGGGGGGACACCCTCCCTACGAGCAGTACTTC
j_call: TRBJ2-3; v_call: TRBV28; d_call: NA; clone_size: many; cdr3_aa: CASSLGGHHTDTQYF; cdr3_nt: TGTGCCAGCAGTCTTGGGGGACACCACACAGATACGCAGTATTTT
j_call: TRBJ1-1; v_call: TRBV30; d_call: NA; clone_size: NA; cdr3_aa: CAWIVDIPTEAFF; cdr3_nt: TGTGCCTGGATTGTCGATATTCCTACTGAAGCTTTCTTT
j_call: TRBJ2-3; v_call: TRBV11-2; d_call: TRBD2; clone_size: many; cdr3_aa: CASRGLVDTQYF; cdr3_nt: TGTGCCAGCAGAGGACTAGTCGATACGCAGTATTTT
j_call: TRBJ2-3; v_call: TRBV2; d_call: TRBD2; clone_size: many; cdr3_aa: CASMRGGSSGIADTQYF; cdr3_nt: TGTGCCAGCATGAGGGGGGGGTCTAGCGGGATCGCAGATACGCAGTATTTT
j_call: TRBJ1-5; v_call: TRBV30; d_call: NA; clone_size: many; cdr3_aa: CAWSVSTRGQPQHF; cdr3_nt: TGTGCCTGGAGTGTAAGCACAAGGGGTCAGCCCCAGCATTTT
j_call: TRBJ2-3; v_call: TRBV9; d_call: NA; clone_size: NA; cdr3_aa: CASSADGSGGTDTQYF; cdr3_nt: TGTGCCAGCAGCGCCGACGGGAGTGGGGGCACAGATACGCAGTATTTT
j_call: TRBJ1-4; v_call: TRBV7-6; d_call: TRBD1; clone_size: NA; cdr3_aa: CASSSNRGSGEKLFF; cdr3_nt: TGTGCCAGCAGCTCCAACAGGGGGTCGGGTGAAAAACTGTTTTTT
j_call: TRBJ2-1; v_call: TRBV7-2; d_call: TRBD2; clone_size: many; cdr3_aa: CASSLGLASNEQFF; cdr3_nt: TGTGCCAGCAGCTTAGGACTAGCCTCCAATGAGCAGTTCTTC
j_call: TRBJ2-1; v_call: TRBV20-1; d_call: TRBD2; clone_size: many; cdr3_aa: CSAIGETSGPSGEQFF; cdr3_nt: TGCAGTGCTATAGGAGAGACTAGCGGACCTTCGGGGGAGCAGTTCTTC
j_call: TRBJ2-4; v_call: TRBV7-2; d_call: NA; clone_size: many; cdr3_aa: CASSLGASKNIQYF; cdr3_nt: TGTGCCAGCAGCTTAGGGGCGTCCAAAAACATTCAGTACTTC
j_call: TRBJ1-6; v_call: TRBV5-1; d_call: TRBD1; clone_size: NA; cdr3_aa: CASSLDGTAYNSPLHF; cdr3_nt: TGCGCCAGCAGCTTGGACGGGACAGCCTATAATTCACCCCTCCACTTT
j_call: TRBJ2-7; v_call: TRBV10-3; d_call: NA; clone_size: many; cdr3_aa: CAISTTGGDSYEQYF; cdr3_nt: TGTGCCATCAGTACCACAGGGGGGGACTCCTACGAGCAGTACTTC
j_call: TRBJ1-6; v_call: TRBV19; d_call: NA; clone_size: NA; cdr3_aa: CASRSGEDNSPLHF; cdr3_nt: TGTGCCAGTAGGTCAGGGGAAGATAATTCACCCCTCCACTTT
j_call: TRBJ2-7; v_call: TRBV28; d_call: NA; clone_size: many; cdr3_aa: CASSQGGETSYEQYF; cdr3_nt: TGTGCCAGCAGCCAAGGAGGCGAGACCTCCTACGAGCAGTACTTC
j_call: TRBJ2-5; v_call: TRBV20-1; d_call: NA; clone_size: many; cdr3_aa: CSANLRTDQETQYF; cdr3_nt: TGCAGTGCTAACCTCCGGACAGATCAAGAGACCCAGTACTTC
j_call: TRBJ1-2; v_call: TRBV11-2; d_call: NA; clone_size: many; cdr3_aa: CASSSYRRANYGYTF; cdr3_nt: TGTGCCAGCAGCTCTTATCGGAGGGCGAACTATGGCTACACCTTC